Listed here is a single T cell receptor (beta chain). The antigen remains unidentified. Germline V gives CDR1 MDHEN, CDR2 SYDVKM. This CDR3 spans 12 amino acids. Trimming pared 4 bases from V and 4 bases from J, leaving 8 bases between. Documented treatment: roughly 20 received Ad26.COV2.S at low or high dose, single or two shots; roughly five received placebo; per-sample allocation not given. Following the first vaccine or placebo injection, samples were taken on day 63. The data were obtained in a study of Ad26.COV2.S vaccination and SARS-CoV-2 variants. Study details: Trial arm assignment for the donor was COV1001 Ad26.COV2.S. Study conclusions and caveats: Placebo recipients trailed vaccine recipients in spike-specific TCR breadth. Total T cell responses, in the TCR breadth and depth analyses, may have been underestimated.

TCRdb's table, derived via immunoSEQ multiplex PCR, lists solely in-frame clones and lacks some. The sample contains roughly 350,000 clones, less than 90% of which appear only once. The rearrangement links TRBV28 to TRBJ2-7; no definite D call. The sequencing used peripheral blood, collected in a trial of Ad26.COV2.S vaccine versus placebo. The TCR was taken from a person between 18 and 60 years old who received the Ad26.COV2.S COVID-19 vaccine or a placebo. The CDR3 DNA sequence: TGTGCCAGCAGTTCCCTGGGGTACGAGCAGTACTTC. Amino acids: CASSSLGYEQYF.